This T cell receptor beta chain was sequenced during a study of T cell repertoires in cytomegalovirus infection. In the study overall: Carrying CMV and the relevant HLA type showed in public TCR beta signatures. Study results and caveats: Of the TCR beta families, the public ones yielded a cumulative frequency that identified carriers of CMV plus the relevant HLA. Clonotype analysis showed dominance of the ex vivo response by HLA-C-restricted CMV-specific TCR beta clonotypes.

As concerns this clonotype: Its target is not known.

CDR3 size: 13 residues. V lost 7 bases to trimming and J lost 10 bases; unmatched junction nucleotides: 13. Germline V gene sequence: CDR1 DFQATT, CDR2 SNEGSKA (reference sequence). TCRdb passed the reads through MiXCR, listing each CDR3 protein once. This table has 250,000 to 300,000 distinct CDR3 sequences, approximately 22% appearing once. The specimen comprised cultured PBMCs, sampled from culture after CMV antigen stimulation. The receptor comes from a human donor in good health (CMV status not recorded). Some clones in this sample may be carry-over from other donors' samples. The chain recombines TRBV20-1 with TRBJ2-1; 7 nucleotides line up with TRBD2. CDR3 amino acids: CSGESAGVREQFF. The CDR3 nucleotides are TGCAGTGGAGAGTCGGCGGGAGTAAGGGAGCAGTTCTTC.